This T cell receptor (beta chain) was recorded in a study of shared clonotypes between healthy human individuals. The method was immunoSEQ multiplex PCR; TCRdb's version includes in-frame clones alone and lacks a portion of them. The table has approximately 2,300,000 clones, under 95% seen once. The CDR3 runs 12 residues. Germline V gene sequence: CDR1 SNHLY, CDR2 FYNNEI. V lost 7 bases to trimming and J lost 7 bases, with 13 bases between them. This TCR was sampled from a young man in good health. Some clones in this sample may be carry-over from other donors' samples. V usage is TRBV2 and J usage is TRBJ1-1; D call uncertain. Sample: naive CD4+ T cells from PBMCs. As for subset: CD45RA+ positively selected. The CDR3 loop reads CASIAQVGEAFF. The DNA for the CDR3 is TGTGCCAGCATCGCCCAGGTGGGTGAAGCTTTCTTT.